Shown below are 4 T cell receptor beta chains from a single sample sequenced in a study of monozygotic twins with inflammatory bowel disease (dated by TCRdb to about 2019). The receptor library was made with 5' RACE. Sequencing took place on an Illumina HiSeq 2500. The reads, reprocessed by TCRdb, yield one row per CDR3 protein sequence and no DNA. Per the sample table, the count is 200,000 to 250,000 distinct CDR3 sequences. Approximately 1.5% of the sample rests with the top ten. The sample consisted of blood. The receptors come from a human donor with ulcerative colitis or Crohn's disease, or a healthy co-twin of an affected twin (not recorded which).

J is TRBJ1-6 and V is TRBV20-1; with no DNA, the TCRdb D assignment of TRBD1 cannot be verified. This CDR3 is built from 12 residues. Germline CDR1 is DFQATT and CDR2 is SNEGSKA (reference sequence). The CDR3 is CSARGPNSPLHF.

CDR3 sequence reads: CSVPRVRENYEQYF. The chain recombines TRBV20-1 with TRBJ2-7; TCRdb designates TRBD1, a call that cannot be tested without DNA. The V gene's germline CDR1 is DFQATT and CDR2 SNEGSKA (reference sequence). This CDR3 is 14 amino acids long.

This sequence joins TRBV18 and TRBJ2-5; TCRdb's D call of TRBD2 is untestable without DNA. The germline gives CDR1 KGHSH, CDR2 LQKENI. This CDR3 is built from 15 residues. CDR3 sequence: CASSPPTSSQETQYF.

The V call is TRBV7-9, the J call TRBJ1-1; TCRdb lists TRBD1, though no DNA is available to test this call. This CDR3 region has 14 residues. Per germline, CDR1 SEHNR and CDR2 FQNEAQ (reference sequence). The CDR3: CASSLEGGRTEAFF. The complete variable domain, with remaining parts taken from reference TRBV7-9 and TRBJ1-1, reads DTGVSQNPRHKITKRGQNVTFRCDPISEHNRLYWYRQTLGQGPEFLTYFQNEAQLEKSRLLSDRFSAERPKGSFSTLEIQRTEQGDSAMYLCASSLEGGRTEAFFGQGTRLTVV.